Reported below is one T cell receptor beta chain. Its target is unknown. Sequenced material consisted of expressed TCRB transcripts (all of the isolated RNA was reverse transcribed). Roughly 3.5 million reads per sample were averaged for naive, central memory and regulatory samples. The assay was immunoSEQ multiplex PCR, and TCRdb's table has in-frame clones only and misses some. The repertoire consists of around 250,000 clones, with about 70% occurring once and the leading ten covering approximately 0.053%. Researchers reported sorting CD4+ naive, central memory, regulatory and stem cell-like memory cells via CD45RO/CCR7/CD25/CD127/CD95/CD27. The sample originates from a study of beta chain features in type 1 diabetes. Findings and caveats of the study: VDJ junctions from patients with type 1 diabetes contained fewer insertions and more deletions.

V lost 6 bases and J lost 4, with 12 bases in between. Per the germline V gene, CDR1 is ENHRY and CDR2 is SYGVKD. The CDR3 totals 13 residues. The sequencing sample was made of naive CD4+ T cells from blood. The clonotype originates from a man in his thirties or forties in good health. The chain couples TRBV10-3 to TRBJ2-5; no firm D call. Here the CDR3 reads CAIRDLLGETQYF. The CDR3 DNA follows: TGTGCCATCAGGGACCTCTTGGGAGAGACCCAGTACTTC.